The TCR beta chain described here comes from a study of cytomegalovirus exposure and HLA in healthy donors. Points from the study as a whole: Later analysis suggested most CMV-associated TCR beta chains were HLA-restricted.

A multiplex PCR was run with 60 Vbeta primers and 13 Jbeta primers. Produced via immunoSEQ multiplex PCR; TCRdb's table is partial and in-frame only. This table holds around 200,000 clones. As concerns this clone: Antigen unknown. This sample also contains other DNA sequences that code for the same CDR3.

The receptor was isolated from a woman aged 25 to 45 in good health and CMV-seropositive. Sequenced sample: PBMCs.

The CDR3 loop reads CASSPPGGNTDTQYF. DNA for the CDR3: TGTGCCAGCTCACCACCCGGGGGAAACACAGATACGCAGTATTTT. V usage is TRBV18 and J usage is TRBJ2-3; TRBD2 might be the D (6 bases). V dropped 0 bases and J dropped 2 bases, with 9 bases sitting between them. CDR1 and CDR2 from the germline V gene are KGHSH and LQKENI. The CDR3 extends over 15 amino acids. The variable domain in full, with the rest retrieved from reference TRBV18 and TRBJ2-3, is NAGVMQNPRHLVRRRGQEARLRCSPMKGHSHVYWYRQLPEEGLKFMVYLQKENIIDESGMPKERFSAEFPKEGPSILRIQQVVRGDSAAYFCASSPPGGNTDTQYFGPGTRLTVL.